This TCR beta chain comes out of a study of shared clonotypes between healthy human individuals. Across several immunoSEQ plates, the genomic DNA of each subset was split evenly. The repertoire was sequenced with immunoSEQ multiplex PCR; TCRdb's copy has only in-frame clones and lacks some. The sample includes about 560,000 clones, 70% to 80% of them seen just once. Germline CDR1 and CDR2: KGHSH and LQKENI. V gave up 1 base and J gave up 4 bases, with 20 bases separating them. The CDR3 has 17 amino acids. The sequence came from a woman in her thirties or forties in good health. Some clones in this sample may be carry-over from other donors' samples. Sequencing used PBMCs. V gene TRBV18 combines with J gene TRBJ2-7; D ambiguous. CDR3 bases: TGTGCCAGCTCACCACGGGCAAGCGACCTCGTGGGGTACGAGCAGTACTTC. It yields the protein CASSPRASDLVGYEQYF.